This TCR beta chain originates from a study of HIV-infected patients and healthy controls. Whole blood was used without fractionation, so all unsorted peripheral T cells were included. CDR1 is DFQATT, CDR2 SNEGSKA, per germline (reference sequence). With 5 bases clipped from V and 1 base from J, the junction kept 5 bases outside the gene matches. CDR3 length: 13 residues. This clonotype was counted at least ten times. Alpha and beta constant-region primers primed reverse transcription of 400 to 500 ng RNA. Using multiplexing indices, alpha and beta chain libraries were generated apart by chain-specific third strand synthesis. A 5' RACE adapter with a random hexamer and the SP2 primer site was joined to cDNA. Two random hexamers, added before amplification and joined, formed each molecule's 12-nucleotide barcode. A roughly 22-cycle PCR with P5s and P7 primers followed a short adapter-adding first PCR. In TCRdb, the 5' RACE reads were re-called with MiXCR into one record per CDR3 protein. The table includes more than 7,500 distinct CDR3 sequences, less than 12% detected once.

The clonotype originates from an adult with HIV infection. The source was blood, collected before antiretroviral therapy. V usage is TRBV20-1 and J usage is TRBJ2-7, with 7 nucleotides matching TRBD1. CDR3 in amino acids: CSAAGTASYEQYF. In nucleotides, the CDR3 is TGCAGTGCTGCCGGGACAGCATCCTACGAGCAGTACTTC.